This T cell receptor (beta chain) is drawn from a study of blood T cell repertoires in COVID-19. Looking at the study overall: Acute and convalescent COVID-19 samples came from the United States, Italy and Spain. The analysed material was cDNA or gDNA that came from T cells, B-cell-depleted T cells, or PBMCs.

This clone has just a few counts. Per the original methods: Researchers report that nucleated cell counts were estimated from reference gene primer amplification. TCRdb's table, derived via immunoSEQ multiplex PCR, lists solely in-frame clones and lacks some. V, J and clone size reflect that table, while D and trimming were determined from the DNA. The sample shows approximately 16,000 clones, around 77% of them seen only once. In germline, CDR1 is KGHSH, CDR2 LQKENI. This CDR3 is built from 15 residues. Trimming shortened V by 4 bases and J by 4 bases, and 16 bases separated the two germline ends. This clonotype was sampled from a human donor in a cohort sampled during active COVID-19. The chain is built from TRBV18 and TRBJ2-5, with a weak D call TRBD1 (5 bases). Material: peripheral blood. The chain's CDR3 is CASSLQGARGETQYF. The CDR3 DNA sequence: TGTGCCAGCTCACTGCAGGGTGCGAGAGGAGAGACCCAGTACTTC. The full variable domain, its missing parts supplied by reference TRBV18 and TRBJ2-5, is NAGVMQNPRHLVRRRGQEARLRCSPMKGHSHVYWYRQLPEEGLKFMVYLQKENIIDESGMPKERFSAEFPKEGPSILRIQQVVRGDSAAYFCASSLQGARGETQYFGPGTRLLVL.